This TCR beta chain came from a study of OX40 agonist ivuxolimab in advanced cancers. For the study at large: Participants could have had prior anti-PD-1, anti-PD-L1 or anti-CTLA-4 therapy, and approximately 40% had some. General observations from the study: Expanded peripheral T cell antigen specificity was not determined. Partial responders treated at 0.1-3.0 mg/kg exhibited clonal expansion among the lowest measured.

Sequencing used immunoSEQ multiplex PCR; TCRdb keeps in-frame clones, though not all of them. The repertoire includes some 63,000 clones, about 87% of them detected once, and more than 4.5% sits in the top ten. Blood sampling took place at baseline, cycle 4 day 1, and cycle 7 day 1. The CDR3 contains 15 residues. Trimming removed 4 bases from V and 4 bases from J; junction bases left unmatched: 3. Per germline, CDR1 SGHNT and CDR2 YYREEE (reference sequence). Of note for this clone: What it binds is unknown.

This sequence joins TRBV5-4 and TRBJ2-5; 14 bases align to TRBD2. The TCR originated in an adult with an advanced solid tumor such as melanoma, head and neck, liver or kidney cancer. The starting material was CD4+ or CD8+ T cells sorted from blood, obtained in a trial of the OX40 agonist ivuxolimab. CDR3 sequence: CASSAGTSGGETQYF. The CDR3 bases are TGTGCCAGCAGCGCCGGGACTAGCGGGGGAGAGACCCAGTACTTC.